The 24 T cell receptor beta chains presented below share a single source sample, sequenced in a study of blood T cell repertoires in COVID-19. TCRdb keeps only in-frame clones here, not all; method: immunoSEQ multiplex PCR. The sample lists roughly 260,000 clones; 65% to 90% were seen once. Material for sequencing was peripheral blood. The receptors come from a woman aged 65 to 85 with acute or convalescent COVID-19.

The chain recombines TRBV7-2 with TRBJ2-1, with D tentatively TRBD2 (5 bases). Germline V gene sequence: CDR1 SGHTA, CDR2 FQGNSA. Trimming took off 1 base at V and 8 bases at J, with 18 bases between the two ends. This CDR3 is 16 amino acids long. The CDR3 loop is CASSLVSRGADDEQFF. DNA of the CDR3: TGTGCCAGCAGCTTAGTTTCTCGGGGTGCTGATGATGAGCAGTTCTTC.

This chain uses TRBV2 with TRBJ1-1, with D maybe TRBD1 (5 bases). Germline CDR1 reads SNHLY; CDR2 reads FYNNEI. The CDR3 extends over 13 amino acids. The V and J ends lost 7 bases and 4 bases respectively, with 13 bases between them. The CDR3 DNA is TGTGCCAGCATCGGGGGATGGGGCACTGAAGCTTTCTTT. It yields the protein CASIGGWGTEAFF. The whole variable domain, remainder taken from reference TRBV2 and TRBJ1-1, is EPEVTQTPSHQVTQMGQEVILRCVPISNHLYFYWYRQILGQKVEFLVSFYNNEISEKSEIFDDQFSVERPDGSNFTLKIRSTKLEDSAMYFCASIGGWGTEAFFGQGTRLTVV.

The gene calls are TRBV5-4 and TRBJ1-2; D unclear. Germline V gives CDR1 SGHNT, CDR2 YYREEE (reference sequence). V was clipped by 5 bases and J by 0 bases, with 14 bases between them. There are 15 residues in the CDR3. The CDR3 DNA follows: TGTGCCAGCAGTTCCCTCATAGAGCCTAACTATGGCTACACCTTC. Protein: CASSSLIEPNYGYTF.

This chain links TRBV24-1 with TRBJ2-1; tentatively, D is TRBD1 (5 bases). The CDR3 loop spans 14 amino acids. Germline V gene sequence: CDR1 KGHDR, CDR2 SFDVKD. V was pared by 3 bases and J by 7 bases, with 12 bases between. CDR3 DNA sequence: TGTGCCACCAGTGATACCCTCCAGGGAAATGAGCAGTTCTTC. As protein: CATSDTLQGNEQFF.

V gene TRBV5-8 combines with J gene TRBJ1-5, with 8 bases matching TRBD1. Germline-derived CDR1 and CDR2 are SGHTS and YDEGEE. The CDR3 runs 16 residues. Unmatched junction bases numbered 7, after V lost 0 bases and J lost 5 bases. CDR3 in DNA: TGTGCCAGCAGCTTGGTGTCCGGACAGGGTGATCAGCCCCAGCATTTT. This gives the protein CASSLVSGQGDQPQHF.

DNA of the CDR3: TGCAGCGTCTTCGGGACAGACTATGGCTACACCTTC. Its translation: CSVFGTDYGYTF. The rearrangement joins TRBV29-1 to TRBJ1-2; 7 bases agree with TRBD1. Germline V gene sequence: CDR1 SQVTM, CDR2 ANQGSEA. The CDR3 is made up of 12 amino acids. J lost 3 bases, V lost 6 bases, and 4 bases had no gene match.

This clone showed up just once. This rearrangement joins TRBV28 to TRBJ2-3; the D gene is possibly TRBD1 (6 bases). This CDR3 has 15 residues. V lost 6 bases and J 2 bases, leaving 15 bases between the germline ends. CDR1 MDHEN and CDR2 SYDVKM come from the germline V gene. The CDR3 nucleotides read TGTGCCAGCAGCACGATCAGGACAGACACAGATACGCAGTATTTT. Translation gives CASSTIRTDTDTQYF.

This sequence joins TRBV19 and TRBJ1-2, with a tentative D call TRBD1 (6 bases). V was trimmed by 3 bases and J by 6 bases, leaving 17 bases between them. The CDR3 covers 15 residues. Looked up from germline, CDR1 is LNHDA and CDR2 is SQIVND (reference sequence). The CDR3 region has the DNA TGTGCCAGTAGTATCGGGGTAACGGGGGGCGATGGCTACACCTTC. Translating gives CASSIGVTGGDGYTF.

The chain couples TRBV28 to TRBJ1-1; possibly TRBD1 for D (5 bases). Trimming pared 4 bases from V and 0 bases from J, leaving 12 bases between. The CDR3 has 15 residues. In germline, CDR1 is MDHEN, CDR2 SYDVKM. CDR3 nucleotides: TGTGCCAGCAGTTCCCATGACAGCTTGAACACTGAAGCTTTCTTT. Protein: CASSSHDSLNTEAFF.

This clone was counted a few times. V gene TRBV6-5 combines with J gene TRBJ2-3; D might be TRBD1 (5 bases). This CDR3 is built from 16 residues. V lost 2 bases and J 6 bases, leaving 18 bases between the germline ends. Germline assignment: CDR1 MNHEY and CDR2 SVGAGI. The CDR3 region is CASSYQGITTPDTQYF. The CDR3 DNA is TGTGCCAGCAGTTACCAGGGAATCACTACCCCGGATACGCAGTATTTT.

V usage is TRBV11-3 and J usage is TRBJ2-3; 10 bases fit TRBD2. The CDR3 extends over 14 amino acids. Germline CDR1 and CDR2: SGHNT and YENEEA. Losses at the gene ends were 4 bases for V and 6 bases for J; bases not matched to a gene: 4. The CDR3, as DNA: TGTGCCAGCAGCTCAGGAGCGGGGGGGGATACGCAGTATTTT. Amino acid sequence: CASSSGAGGDTQYF.

The gene calls are TRBV18 and TRBJ1-1; 10 nucleotides match TRBD1. Germline V CDR1 and CDR2: KGHSH, LQKENI. This CDR3 has 16 amino acids. V was pared by 1 base and J by 7 bases, with 9 bases of the junction left unmatched. Here the CDR3 reads CASSPQTGGNSGEAFF. The CDR3 DNA is TGTGCCAGCTCACCACAGACAGGGGGCAATTCGGGTGAAGCTTTCTTT.

The chain has TRBV4-1 and TRBJ1-5; D call uncertain. The CDR3 is 15 residues long. Germline CDR1 MGHRA, CDR2 YSYEKL. V lost 0 bases to trimming and J lost 6 bases, with 12 bases between them. The chain's CDR3 is CASSQEEAPGQPQHF. The CDR3 DNA follows: TGCGCCAGCAGCCAAGAGGAAGCCCCGGGTCAGCCCCAGCATTTT.

This sequence joins TRBV19 and TRBJ2-7, with 7 bases lining up with TRBD1. Trimming removed 5 bases from V and 0 bases from J; junction bases left unmatched: 4. The V gene's germline CDR1 is LNHDA and CDR2 SQIVND (reference sequence). This CDR3 has 14 residues. In nucleotides, the CDR3 is TGTGCCAGTAGTCCAGACAGGGTCTCCTACGAGCAGTACTTC. This encodes CASSPDRVSYEQYF. The whole variable domain, filled in from reference TRBV19 and TRBJ2-7, reads DGGITQSPKYLFRKEGQNVTLSCEQNLNHDAMYWYRQDPGQGLRLIYYSQIVNDFQKGDIAEGYSVSREKKESFPLTVTSAQKNPTAFYLCASSPDRVSYEQYFGPGTRLTVT.

The rearrangement joins TRBV6-5 to TRBJ1-1; TRBD1 might be the D (5 bases). CDR1 and CDR2 from the germline V gene are MNHEY and SVGAGI. The CDR3 is 14 amino acids. The germline V and J ends were trimmed by 8 bases and 2 bases, with 15 bases remaining between them. This chain's CDR3 is CASDLSGANTEAFF. The CDR3 DNA is TGTGCCAGCGACCTTAGTGGGGCTAACACTGAAGCTTTCTTT.

This chain joins TRBV5-4 and TRBJ1-1; 7 nucleotides agree with TRBD1. This CDR3 region has 15 residues. The junction had 8 bases not matched to a gene; V was cut back by 2 bases and J by 4 bases. Germline CDR1 and CDR2: SGHNT and YYREEE (reference sequence). In nucleotides, the CDR3 is TGTGCCAGCAGCTTTGGCAGGGGGGCGAGCACTGAAGCTTTCTTT. It encodes CASSFGRGASTEAFF.

This sequence joins TRBV11-2 and TRBJ2-7; 8 nucleotides match TRBD1. V lost 6 bases to trimming and J lost 3 bases; unmatched junction nucleotides: 10. Per germline, CDR1 SGHAT and CDR2 FQNNGV. The CDR3 is 15 amino acids. The CDR3 DNA reads as TGTGCCAGCAGTAACCGGGACAGGACCTTCTACGAGCAGTACTTC. The encoded protein is CASSNRDRTFYEQYF.

This chain links TRBV6-5 with TRBJ1-2, with D uncertain. The CDR3 is 14 residues long. CDR1 and CDR2 from the germline V gene are MNHEY and SVGAGI. Trimming left V 0 bases short and J 6 bases short, with 11 bases between. CDR3 sequence: CASSYSGRRDGYTF. The CDR3 nucleotides are TGTGCCAGCAGTTACTCGGGCAGGAGGGATGGCTACACCTTC.

The chain links TRBV6-5 to TRBJ2-2; 10 bases match TRBD2. The CDR3 totals 15 residues. The V segment lost 4 bases and the J segment 5 bases; nucleotides outside the gene matches: 4. Germline lookup yields CDR1 MNHEY and CDR2 SVGAGI. In nucleotides, the CDR3 is TGTGCCAGCAGTTCCAGCGGGGGGGTAACCGGGGAGCTGTTTTTT. The encoded protein is CASSSSGGVTGELFF.

The rearrangement joins TRBV6-2 or TRBV6-3 to TRBJ2-1, with 9 bases aligning to TRBD1. Germline V gene lookup returns CDR1 MNHEY and CDR2 SVGEGT. The junction had 6 bases not matched to a gene; V was cut back by 0 bases and J by 0 bases. The CDR3 spans 18 residues. The CDR3 spells CASSYSPGQGSSYNEQFF. CDR3 nucleotides: TGTGCCAGCAGTTACTCTCCCGGACAGGGGAGCTCCTACAATGAGCAGTTCTTC.

The chain employs TRBV5-4 and TRBJ2-7; the match to TRBD2 covers 7 bases. The ends lost 4 bases at V and 3 bases at J; junction bases unmatched: 7. This CDR3 has 14 amino acids. Looked up from germline, CDR1 is SGHNT and CDR2 is YYREEE (reference sequence). CDR3 amino acids: CASSQGLADYEQYF. The DNA of the CDR3 is TGTGCCAGCAGCCAAGGCCTAGCGGACTACGAGCAGTACTTC. Full variable domain (outside the CDR3, taken from reference TRBV5-4 and TRBJ2-7): ETGVTQSPTHLIKTRGQQVTLRCSSQSGHNTVSWYQQALGQGPQFIFQYYREEENGRGNFPPRFSGLQFPNYSSELNVNALELDDSALYLCASSQGLADYEQYFGPGTRLTVT.

This sequence joins TRBV3-1 (or the pseudogene TRBV3-2) and TRBJ2-7; 7 nucleotides match TRBD1. CDR3 length: 11 amino acids. V lost 9 bases to trimming and J lost 6 bases; unmatched junction nucleotides: 5. Germline CDR1 LGHDT, CDR2 YNNKEL (reference sequence). CDR3 in amino acids: CASRTGTEQYF. In DNA form, the CDR3 reads TGTGCCAGTCGGACAGGCACCGAGCAGTACTTC.

The rearrangement links TRBV3-1 (or the pseudogene TRBV3-2) to TRBJ1-2; the D gene is possibly TRBD1 (6 bases). CDR1 is LGHDT, CDR2 YNNKEL, per germline (reference sequence). The CDR3 is 16 residues long. V was shortened by 3 bases and J by 4 bases, with 18 bases between the two germline ends. The DNA for the CDR3 is TGTGCCAGCAGCCATGACCCCGAAGGACAGCTCTATGGCTACACCTTC. It yields the protein CASSHDPEGQLYGYTF.

For this clone: The same CDR3 is also encoded by other DNA sequences in this sample. The CDR3 bases are TGCGCCAGCAGTGAGTCAAGCCTACCCACTGGCTACACCTTC. Translation: CASSESSLPTGYTF. The chain employs TRBV10-2 and TRBJ1-2; D call uncertain. The CDR3 contains 14 residues. V shed 0 bases and J shed 7 bases, with 12 bases lying between them. Germline V gene lookup returns CDR1 WSHSY and CDR2 SAAADI.